These T cell receptor beta chains were read from a single sample in a study of blood T cells in healthy people across ages. TCRdb processed the 5' RACE reads anew with MiXCR; each CDR3 protein has one entry. Among about 780,000 distinct CDR3 sequences listed, about 42% were seen once. The sample was blood. The receptors here all came from an elderly man in good health. The CDR3 runs from the conserved cysteine through the conserved F or W. A D gene is named only where the DNA matches it firmly. Size is omitted from some rows. Given values are once, few, many or a class for expanded clones.

NA,TRBV20-1,TRBJ2-7,NA,CSALGGTSASYEQYF,TGCAGTGCGCTAGGGGGGACAAGCGCTTCCTACGAGCAGTACTTC
NA,TRBV7-3,TRBJ2-1,few,CASSKGQLGGNEQFF,TGTGCCAGCAGCAAAGGACAACTTGGGGGCAATGAGCAGTTCTTC
NA,TRBV5-1,TRBJ2-1,NA,CASTQNVGNEQFF,TGCGCCAGCACCCAGAACGTTGGCAATGAGCAGTTCTTC
NA,TRBV12-3/TRBV12-4,TRBJ2-5,few,CASSLGILEKETQYF,TGTGCCAGCAGTTTAGGGATCCTAGAAAAAGAGACCCAGTACTTC
NA,TRBV29-1,TRBJ1-2,few,CSVEYRRQDGYTF,TGCAGCGTTGAATACCGTCGGCAGGATGGCTACACCTTC
NA,TRBV20-1,TRBJ2-1,many,CSGRGSAHEQFF,TGCAGTGGGCGAGGGTCAGCTCATGAGCAGTTCTTC
TRBD2,TRBV18,TRBJ2-5,few,CATTGSGGQETQYF,TGTGCCACCACCGGTAGCGGGGGACAAGAGACCCAGTACTTC
TRBD2,TRBV5-1,TRBJ2-1,NA,CASSTSGSNYNEQFF,TGCGCCAGCAGTACCAGCGGGAGCAACTACAATGAGCAGTTCTTC
NA,TRBV11-3,TRBJ2-3,NA,CASSLDDRGADTQYF,TGTGCCAGCAGCTTAGACGACAGAGGGGCAGATACGCAGTATTTT
TRBD1,TRBV4-1,TRBJ2-7,few,CASSRQGQYEQYF,TGCGCCAGCAGCCGACAGGGACAGTACGAGCAGTACTTC
TRBD2,TRBV10-3,TRBJ2-3,few,CAISEPTGLLKTDTQYF,TGTGCCATCAGTGAGCCAACGGGACTATTAAAGACAGATACGCAGTATTTT
TRBD2,TRBV12-3/TRBV12-4,TRBJ2-3,NA,CASSLEGRAQDTQYF,TGTGCCAGCAGTTTAGAAGGGAGGGCCCAAGATACGCAGTATTTT
TRBD2,TRBV12-3/TRBV12-4,TRBJ2-1,NA,CASSRAGGPPRDNEQFF,TGTGCCAGCAGTCGGGCGGGAGGGCCCCCCCGGGACAATGAGCAGTTCTTC
TRBD1,TRBV29-1,TRBJ2-2,once,CSSLGDRVTGELFF,TGCAGCTCTCTCGGTGACAGGGTGACCGGGGAGCTGTTTTTT
TRBD1,TRBV28,TRBJ1-5,NA,CASSLLDRGHGQPQHF,TGTGCCAGCAGTTTATTGGACAGGGGGCATGGTCAGCCCCAGCATTTT
NA,TRBV7-8,TRBJ1-4,NA,CASSLVVGEEKLFF,TGTGCCAGCAGCTTAGTAGTAGGGGAGGAAAAACTGTTTTTT
TRBD1,TRBV5-5,TRBJ1-2,few,CASSLLAGGSDGYTF,TGTGCCAGCAGCTTGCTGGCAGGGGGGTCGGATGGCTACACCTTC
NA,TRBV4-2,TRBJ2-7,NA,CASSQVVSSEQYF,TGTGCCAGCAGCCAAGTCGTATCAAGCGAGCAGTACTTC
NA,TRBV14,TRBJ2-7,NA,CASSQSRGPYEQYF,TGTGCCAGCAGCCAATCTCGGGGACCCTACGAGCAGTACTTC
TRBD2,TRBV27,TRBJ2-3,NA,CASSTAVGLARTDTQYF,TGTGCCAGCAGTACCGCCGTTGGACTAGCAAGGACAGATACGCAGTATTTT
NA,TRBV5-1,TRBJ2-2,NA,CASSGLITGELFF,TGCGCCAGCAGCGGACTCATAACCGGGGAGCTGTTTTTT
NA,TRBV20-1,TRBJ2-7,few,CSAQGITGSSYEQYF,TGCAGTGCCCAAGGAATAACAGGGAGCTCCTACGAGCAGTACTTC
NA,TRBV28,TRBJ2-7,few,CASSLPSGPSTPYEQYF,TGTGCCAGCAGTCTACCGTCGGGACCCTCAACCCCCTACGAGCAGTACTTC
TRBD1,TRBV7-2,TRBJ2-2,few,CASSLKTGGGTGELFF,TGTGCCAGCAGCTTAAAGACAGGGGGTGGGACCGGGGAGCTGTTTTTT
NA,TRBV11-3,TRBJ2-3,few,CASSLVFGTQLADTQYF,TGTGCCAGCAGCTTAGTTTTCGGGACCCAGCTGGCAGATACGCAGTATTTT
NA,TRBV2,TRBJ2-7,NA,CASSELSVDEQYF,TGTGCCAGCAGTGAGTTGTCCGTCGACGAGCAGTACTTC
NA,TRBV12-3/TRBV12-4,TRBJ1-1,NA,CASSLWETSTEAFF,TGTGCCAGCAGTTTATGGGAAACCAGCACTGAAGCTTTCTTT
NA,TRBV5-1,TRBJ1-1,NA,CANSLEPLPAEAFF,TGCGCCAACAGCTTGGAACCCTTGCCAGCTGAAGCTTTCTTT
NA,TRBV5-5,TRBJ2-5,NA,CASSLVAGASNEQYF,TGTGCCAGCAGCTTGGTGGCAGGGGCTAGTAATGAGCAGTACTTC
NA,TRBV12-3/TRBV12-4,TRBJ1-5,NA,CASSFNPSNQPKHF,TGTGCCAGCAGTTTTAACCCGAGCAATCAGCCCAAGCATTTT
NA,TRBV5-4,TRBJ2-3,NA,CASSLEWGLPGASFRVGYTQYF,TGTGCCAGCAGCTTGGAATGGGGGCTGCCCGGGGCCTCGTTTAGGGTAGGGTATACGCAGTATTTT
TRBD2,TRBV7-7,TRBJ2-7,few,CASSPGREYHEQYF,TGTGCCAGCAGCCCAGGGCGGGAGTATCACGAGCAGTACTTC
NA,TRBV6-2/TRBV6-3,TRBJ2-7,NA,CANRELGTKYNEQYF,TGTGCCAACAGGGAACTAGGGACCAAATACAATGAGCAGTACTTC
NA,TRBV10-3,TRBJ2-2,NA,CAISGTKGGEAGELFF,TGTGCCATCAGTGGGACCAAGGGGGGGGAAGCCGGGGAGCTGTTTTTT
TRBD2,TRBV3-1,TRBJ2-1,NA,CASSQDSGSGTYNEQFF,TGTGCCAGCAGCCAAGATTCCGGTAGCGGGACCTACAATGAGCAGTTCTTC
NA,TRBV15,TRBJ1-5,few,CATSRDTLDSNQPQHF,TGTGCCACCAGCAGAGATACCTTGGATAGCAATCAGCCCCAGCATTTT
TRBD1,TRBV29-1,TRBJ2-3,NA,CSVEAQGVLLSDTQYF,TGCAGCGTTGAAGCCCAGGGGGTCCTCTTATCAGATACGCAGTATTTT
NA,TRBV27,TRBJ1-6,few,CASTLRVKNAPLHF,TGTGCCAGCACCCTAAGGGTTAAGAATGCACCCCTCCACTTT
TRBD2,TRBV18,TRBJ2-5,few,CASSPPGLARQETQYF,TGTGCCAGCTCACCCCCGGGACTAGCGAGGCAAGAGACCCAGTACTTC
NA,TRBV7-6,TRBJ1-4,NA,CASSASPTGDNEKLFF,TGTGCCAGCAGCGCCTCCCCGACGGGAGATAATGAAAAACTGTTTTTT
NA,TRBV4-3,TRBJ2-3,few,CASSQGEGWTDTQYF,TGCGCCAGCAGCCAAGGAGAGGGGTGGACAGATACGCAGTATTTT
TRBD2,TRBV20-1,TRBJ2-5,NA,CSAPILAGGPGETQYF,TGCAGTGCCCCGATCCTAGCGGGAGGTCCCGGAGAGACCCAGTACTTC
NA,TRBV20-1,TRBJ2-7,NA,CSARVPPRAEQYF,TGCAGTGCTAGAGTTCCGCCAAGGGCCGAGCAGTACTTC
NA,TRBV9,TRBJ2-1,few,CASSRMVQRGNEQFF,TGTGCCAGCAGCCGCATGGTACAGCGTGGCAATGAGCAGTTCTTC
TRBD2,TRBV2,TRBJ2-1,NA,CASSVQSSGSREQFF,TGTGCCAGCAGTGTCCAGTCTAGCGGGAGCCGTGAGCAGTTCTTC
TRBD2,TRBV18,TRBJ2-3,NA,CASSASGRTDTQYF,TGTGCCAGCTCCGCTAGCGGGCGCACAGATACGCAGTATTTT
TRBD1,TRBV28,TRBJ1-2,few,CASSARTGFYGYTF,TGTGCCAGCAGTGCCCGGACAGGGTTTTATGGCTACACCTTC
TRBD1,TRBV30,TRBJ2-7,NA,CAWSVGGTVTYEQYF,TGTGCCTGGAGTGTAGGTGGGACAGTGACCTACGAGCAGTACTTC
NA,TRBV2,TRBJ2-3,NA,CASSESYVRYTQYF,TGTGCCAGCAGTGAGTCCTACGTCCGATATACGCAGTATTTT
TRBD2,TRBV6-2/TRBV6-3,TRBJ2-1,many,CASNGAGEGYNEQFF,TGTGCCAGCAACGGAGCGGGAGAGGGCTACAATGAGCAGTTCTTC